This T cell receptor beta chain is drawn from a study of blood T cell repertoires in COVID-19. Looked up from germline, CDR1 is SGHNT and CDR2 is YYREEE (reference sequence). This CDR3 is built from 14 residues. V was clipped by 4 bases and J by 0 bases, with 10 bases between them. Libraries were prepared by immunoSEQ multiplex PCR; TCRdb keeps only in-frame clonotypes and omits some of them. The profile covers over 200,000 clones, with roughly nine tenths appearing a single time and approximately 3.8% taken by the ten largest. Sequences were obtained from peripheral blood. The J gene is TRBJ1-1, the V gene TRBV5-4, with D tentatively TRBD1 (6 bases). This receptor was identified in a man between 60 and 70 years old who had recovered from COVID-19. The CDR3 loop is CASSTRQVNTEAFF. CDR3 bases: TGTGCCAGCAGCACCCGACAGGTGAACACTGAAGCTTTCTTT.